The 23 T cell receptor beta chains below were found in one sample sequenced in a study of cytomegalovirus exposure and HLA in healthy donors. A multiplex PCR was run with 60 Vbeta primers and 13 Jbeta primers. Data came from immunoSEQ multiplex PCR; TCRdb stores just in-frame clones and leaves some out. Altogether 150,000 or so clones are present, 74% being singletons, with the ten largest covering roughly 4.5%. Sequencing input: PBMCs. All receptors come from a man in his late teens or twenties in good health and CMV-seropositive.

J is TRBJ1-1 and V is TRBV6-4, with D perhaps TRBD1 (6 bases). The CDR3 extends over 14 amino acids. Germline CDR1 is MRHNA and CDR2 is SNTAGT. Trimming cost V 7 bases and J 1 base, with 13 bases left between them. CDR3 protein: CASKPPGQNTEAFF. For the CDR3, the DNA is TGTGCCAGCAAACCACCGGGACAGAACACTGAAGCTTTCTTT.

The chain combines TRBV7-9 with TRBJ2-3, with TRBD2 identical over 11 bases. The germline V gene encodes CDR1 SEHNR and CDR2 FQNEAQ (reference sequence). The J segment lost 5 bases and the V segment lost 1 base, leaving 5 bases of the junction unmatched. This CDR3 has 16 amino acids. CDR3 amino acids: CASSLVRLAGIDTQYF. CDR3 sequence (DNA): TGTGCCAGCAGCTTAGTAAGACTAGCGGGAATAGATACGCAGTATTTT.

V is TRBV2 and J is TRBJ2-2; TRBD2 matches 15 bases. Germline CDR1 and CDR2: SNHLY and FYNNEI. J gave up 2 bases and V 10 bases, and 5 bases lay outside the gene matches. The CDR3 spans 16 residues. The CDR3 loop is CAIGLAGGLNTGELFF. The DNA of the CDR3 is TGTGCCATAGGACTAGCGGGAGGGCTAAACACCGGGGAGCTGTTTTTT.

The V and J genes are TRBV5-1 and TRBJ1-6, with TRBD1 as a possible D gene (6 bases). The germline V gene encodes CDR1 SGHRS and CDR2 YFSETQ. V lost 4 bases, J lost 7 bases, and 12 bases lay in between. The CDR3 sequence is 14 residues long. The CDR3 coding sequence is TGCGCCAGCAGCATGACAGGTCGCAATTCACCCCTCCACTTT. Translation: CASSMTGRNSPLHF.

The CDR3 bases are TGTGCCAGCAGCGAATCGACAGGATTCGGTAACTATGGCTACACCTTC. Protein sequence: CASSESTGFGNYGYTF. The V and J genes are TRBV9 and TRBJ1-2; a possible D gene is TRBD1 (6 bases). The germline V gene has CDR1 SGDLS and CDR2 YYNGEE. V was clipped by 3 bases and J by 1 base, with 16 bases between them. The CDR3 sequence is 16 residues long.

The chain joins TRBV6-5 to TRBJ2-7, with 8 bases matching TRBD1. Germline V lookup: CDR1 MNHEY, CDR2 SVGAGI. This CDR3 has 14 amino acids. V was clipped by 2 bases and J by 4 bases; unmatched bases: 4. The CDR3 DNA reads TGTGCCAGCAGTTACCGGACAGGGAGTTACGAGCAGTACTTC. Translated, it gives CASSYRTGSYEQYF.

This clone appeared a single time. The chain links TRBV13 to TRBJ1-5, with D tentatively TRBD1 (5 bases). Germline V gene data show CDR1 as PRHDT and CDR2 as FYEKMQ (reference sequence). This CDR3 is 12 amino acids long. The germline V and J ends were trimmed by 4 bases and 7 bases, with 8 bases remaining between them. CDR3 bases: TGTGCCAGCAGCTCTAGGGGCCAGCCCCAGCATTTT. Its translation: CASSSRGQPQHF.

This chain uses TRBV27 with TRBJ1-1; 7 bases fit TRBD1. Germline loops: CDR1 MNHEY, CDR2 SMNVEV (reference sequence). The CDR3 covers 12 residues. The J segment lost 11 bases and the V segment lost 5 bases, leaving 8 bases of the junction unmatched. As DNA, the CDR3 is TGTGCCAGCAGTAGCCCTGACAGGGCGGCTTTCTTT. Translated: CASSSPDRAAFF.

The J gene is TRBJ1-5, the V gene TRBV19, with TRBD1 as a possible D gene (6 bases). CDR1 and CDR2 (germline): LNHDA, SQIVND (reference sequence). The CDR3 is made up of 14 amino acids. Trimming removed 4 bases from V and 6 bases from J, with 13 bases in between. CDR3 in amino acids: CASSRGGEAQPQHF. The CDR3 DNA sequence: TGTGCCAGTAGTAGAGGGGGTGAGGCTCAGCCCCAGCATTTT.

The chain employs TRBV5-6 and TRBJ2-7; 7 bases are a match to TRBD2. Germline V gene sequence: CDR1 SGHDT, CDR2 YYEEEE. The ends lost 3 bases at V and 3 bases at J; junction bases unmatched: 0. The CDR3 runs to 12 residues. The CDR3 loop reads CASSWGGYEQYF. The DNA for the CDR3 is TGTGCCAGCAGCTGGGGGGGCTACGAGCAGTACTTC.

The sample holds a few counts of this clone. The chain couples TRBV4-3 to TRBJ2-7, with D unresolved. The length of the CDR3 is 14 residues. The germline V gene encodes CDR1 LGHNA and CDR2 YSLEER. V gave up 2 bases and J gave up 3 bases, with 11 bases separating them. CDR3 protein: CASSQIRLGYEQYF. CDR3 nucleotides: TGCGCCAGCAGCCAAATCAGACTCGGCTACGAGCAGTACTTC.

Note on this clone: Germline and junction disagree at one end, which may indicate a read error. This sequence joins TRBV5-4 and TRBJ1-2; D is unresolved. Germline V gene sequence: CDR1 SGHNT, CDR2 YYREEE (reference sequence). This CDR3 spans 16 amino acids. The CDR3, as DNA: TGTGCCAGCAGCTGGGCCGAGAGGGTCGCTAAGTATGGCTACACCTTC. This translates into CASSWAERVAKYGYTF.

This clone was counted between two and nine times. The rearrangement uses TRBV19 and TRBJ2-7, with a weak D call TRBD2 (6 bases). Between the trimmed V and J ends, which lost 4 bases and 2 bases, there was a span of 18 bases. The CDR3 totals 16 residues. CDR1 and CDR2 (germline): LNHDA, SQIVND (reference sequence). The CDR3 region is CASSTFETSSPYEQYF. The DNA for the CDR3 is TGTGCCAGTAGTACTTTTGAGACTAGTTCCCCCTACGAGCAGTACTTC.

The V gene is TRBV7-9, the J gene TRBJ1-1, with TRBD1 identical over 7 bases. The CDR3 has 14 residues. The trim removed 5 bases at V and 1 base at J, leaving 4 bases unmatched. Germline CDR1 SEHNR, CDR2 FQNEAQ (reference sequence). CDR3 sequence (DNA): TGTGCCAGCAGCCAAGGGACAGAGAACACTGAAGCTTTCTTT. It specifies CASSQGTENTEAFF.

The chain uses TRBV19 and TRBJ1-6; tentative D call: TRBD1 (6 bases). The CDR3 sequence is 15 residues long. The germline V gene has CDR1 LNHDA and CDR2 SQIVND (reference sequence). V lost 5 bases and J lost 6, with 14 bases in between. DNA of the CDR3: TGTGCCAGTAGTTCACAGGGTTCTATTAATTCACCCCTCCACTTT. Translated, it gives CASSSQGSINSPLHF.

The chain has TRBV5-1 and TRBJ2-2, with D tentatively TRBD2 (5 bases). This CDR3 comprises 17 residues. Germline V gives CDR1 SGHRS, CDR2 YFSETQ. V lost 3 bases to trimming and J lost 8 bases, with 23 bases between them. In DNA form, the CDR3 reads TGCGCCAGCAGCTCCTTGGGAAGGGCGGGTATTGCAGGGGAGCTGTTTTTT. Its translation: CASSSLGRAGIAGELFF.

The chain recombines TRBV19 with TRBJ1-2, with D tentatively TRBD1 (6 bases). The CDR3 runs to 13 residues. CDR1 is LNHDA, CDR2 SQIVND, per germline (reference sequence). The V end was cut by 3 bases, the J end by 7 bases, with 12 bases between. The chain's CDR3 is CASSIPGQTGYTF. The CDR3 region has the DNA TGTGCCAGTAGTATCCCCGGACAGACTGGCTACACCTTC.

The chain employs TRBV6-5 and TRBJ1-1; tentative D call: TRBD1 (5 bases). The V gene lost 7 bases and the J gene lost 7 bases, with 19 bases spanning the gap. The germline gives CDR1 MNHEY, CDR2 SVGAGI. The CDR3 extends over 14 amino acids. The CDR3 DNA follows: TGTGCCAGCACTACATGGGGGGAGAAAGGTGAAGCTTTCTTT. It codes for CASTTWGEKGEAFF.

This rearrangement joins TRBV5-6 to TRBJ1-1; TRBD1 aligns across 9 bases. This CDR3 comprises 15 residues. J was trimmed by 1 base and V by 3 bases; bases with no gene match: 4. Germline V gene lookup returns CDR1 SGHDT and CDR2 YYEEEE. The CDR3 coding sequence is TGTGCCAGCAGCTACACAGGGGGCAGGAACACTGAAGCTTTCTTT. This translates into CASSYTGGRNTEAFF.

This chain links TRBV6-5 with TRBJ1-4, with D perhaps matching TRBD1 (6 bases). The CDR3 is 14 amino acids. V shed 6 bases and J shed 3 bases, with 11 bases lying between them. Germline loops: CDR1 MNHEY, CDR2 SVGAGI. CDR3 amino acids: CASRSQGANEKLFF. CDR3 nucleotides: TGTGCCAGCAGATCACAGGGCGCTAATGAAAAACTGTTTTTT.

V and J are TRBV5-4 and TRBJ1-2; the match to TRBD1 covers 7 bases. This CDR3 region has 13 residues. The J segment lost 4 bases and the V segment lost 6 bases, leaving 6 bases of the junction unmatched. CDR1 SGHNT and CDR2 YYREEE come from the germline V gene (reference sequence). This CDR3 is CASNDGTVYGYTF. The CDR3 bases are TGTGCCAGCAACGACGGGACAGTCTATGGCTACACCTTC.

The chain uses TRBV7-2 and TRBJ1-5; TRBD1 is a possible D gene (5 bases). The V end lost 4 bases, the J end lost 5 bases, and 18 bases lay between the germline ends. Germline CDR1 is SGHTA and CDR2 is FQGNSA. This CDR3 contains 16 residues. CDR3 DNA: TGTGCCAGCAGCTACGTGGCAGGGAAAATCTATCAGCCCCAGCATTTT. Protein product: CASSYVAGKIYQPQHF.

The V call is TRBV18, the J call TRBJ1-2; D ambiguous. Germline V gene data show CDR1 as KGHSH and CDR2 as LQKENI. The ends were cut back, 0 bases at V and 3 bases at J, with 11 bases in the middle. The CDR3 covers 15 residues. The CDR3 bases are TGTGCCAGCTCACCACCCTCGGGTAATGACTATGGCTACACCTTC. This translates into CASSPPSGNDYGYTF. Drawing the rest from reference TRBV18 and TRBJ1-2, the complete variable domain is NAGVMQNPRHLVRRRGQEARLRCSPMKGHSHVYWYRQLPEEGLKFMVYLQKENIIDESGMPKERFSAEFPKEGPSILRIQQVVRGDSAAYFCASSPPSGNDYGYTFGSGTRLTVV.